This T cell receptor beta chain was found in a study of blood T cell repertoires in COVID-19. Study at large: COVID-19 samples collected from the United States, Italy and Spain covered acute and convalescent phases.

Source study methods: Nucleated cell counts were estimated from reference gene primer amplification. Produced via immunoSEQ multiplex PCR; TCRdb's table is partial and in-frame only. V and J calls and clone size are as listed in that table; D and trimming were resolved from the DNA. The sample holds some 51,000 clones; approximately 90% are singletons and the top ten take approximately 10%. The source of this sequence is a man over 45 with active COVID-19. The sequenced sample consisted of peripheral blood.

The DNA of the CDR3 is TGTGCCAGCAGCTTAGAAGGTACAGGGGGATCACCCCTCCACTTT. Protein: CASSLEGTGGSPLHF. The chain combines TRBV11-2 with TRBJ1-6; 8 bases are a match to TRBD1. This CDR3 is built from 15 residues. V trimming: 0 bases; J trimming: 10 bases; junction bases outside the gene matches: 5. Germline values: CDR1 SGHAT, CDR2 FQNNGV.